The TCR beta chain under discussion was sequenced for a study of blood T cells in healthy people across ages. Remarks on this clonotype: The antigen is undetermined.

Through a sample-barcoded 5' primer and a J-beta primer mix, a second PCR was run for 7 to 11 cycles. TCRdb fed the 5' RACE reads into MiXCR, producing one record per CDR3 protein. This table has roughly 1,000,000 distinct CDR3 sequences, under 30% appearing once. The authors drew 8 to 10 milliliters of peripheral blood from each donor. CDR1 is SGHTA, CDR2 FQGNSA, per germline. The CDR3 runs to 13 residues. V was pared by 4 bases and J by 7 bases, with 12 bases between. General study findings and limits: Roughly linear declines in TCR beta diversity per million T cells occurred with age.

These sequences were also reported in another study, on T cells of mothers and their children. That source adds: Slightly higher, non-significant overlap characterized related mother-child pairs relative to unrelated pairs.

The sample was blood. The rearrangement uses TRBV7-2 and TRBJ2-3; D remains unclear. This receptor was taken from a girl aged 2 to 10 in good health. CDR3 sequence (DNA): TGTGCCAGCAGCTACCGGGTCCAACATACGCAGTATTTT. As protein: CASSYRVQHTQYF.